This paragraph covers one T cell receptor (beta chain) sequence. Its antigen is unknown. The data were taken from a study of CD8 T cells in ankylosing spondylitis. Study-level findings and limits: Ankylosing spondylitis blood appeared to carry a characteristic TCR beta motif of several highly homologous variants.

One entry per CDR3 protein results from TCRdb running MiXCR on the 5' RACE reads. The data show a few hundred thousand distinct CDR3 sequences, 18% seen once. This CDR3 is built from 22 residues. V was pared by 2 bases and J by 6 bases, with 28 bases of the junction left unmatched. Germline-derived CDR1 and CDR2 are SNHLY and FYNNEI. This clonotype was sampled from a male donor with ankylosing spondylitis. The sample taken for sequencing was blood, either unsorted or a sorted T cell fraction (not recorded which). The rearrangement uses TRBV2 and TRBJ2-1, with 7 bases matching TRBD2. CDR3 amino acids: CASSEMELAVHTLVFPGNEQFF. CDR3 DNA: TGTGCCAGCAGTGAAATGGAGCTAGCGGTACATACCCTAGTTTTTCCCGGCAATGAGCAGTTCTTC.